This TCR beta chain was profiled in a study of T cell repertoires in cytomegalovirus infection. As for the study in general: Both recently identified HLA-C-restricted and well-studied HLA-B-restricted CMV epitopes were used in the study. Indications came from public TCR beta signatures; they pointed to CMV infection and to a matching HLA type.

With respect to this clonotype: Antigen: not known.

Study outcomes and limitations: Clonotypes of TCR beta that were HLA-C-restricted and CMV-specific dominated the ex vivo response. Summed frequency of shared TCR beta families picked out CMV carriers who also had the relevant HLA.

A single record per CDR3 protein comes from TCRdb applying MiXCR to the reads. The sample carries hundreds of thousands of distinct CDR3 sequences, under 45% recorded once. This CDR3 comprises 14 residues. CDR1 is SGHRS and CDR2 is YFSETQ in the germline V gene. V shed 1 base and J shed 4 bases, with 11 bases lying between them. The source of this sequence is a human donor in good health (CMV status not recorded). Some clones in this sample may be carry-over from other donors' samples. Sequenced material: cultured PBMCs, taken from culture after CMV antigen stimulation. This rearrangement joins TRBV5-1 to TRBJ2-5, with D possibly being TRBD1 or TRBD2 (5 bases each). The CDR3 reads CASSLRGDTETQYF. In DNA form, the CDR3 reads TGCGCCAGCAGCTTGAGGGGAGATACAGAGACCCAGTACTTC.